Below, 31 T cell receptor beta chains from the same sample are listed, as sequenced in a study of PD-1 blockade in classical Hodgkin lymphoma. Repertoires were generated with immunoSEQ multiplex PCR, while TCRdb's copy carries only in-frame clones and drops some. The table has 25,000 to 30,000 clones, 70% to 80% seen once. There was relapse after autologous stem cell transplantation in every patient, and there was variation in brentuximab vedotin exposure. Starting with thawed PBMCs, CD4+ T cells were purified by magnetic negative selection. This specimen was CD4+ T cells from blood, taken at baseline. The receptors originated from a human donor with classical Hodgkin lymphoma.

Here the CDR3 DNA reads TGTGCCAGCACCGGGGTACTATATGGCTACACCTTC. It codes for CASTGVLYGYTF. The genes are TRBV28 and TRBJ1-2; the D is unclear. The CDR3 contains 12 residues. Trimming left V 7 bases short and J 5 bases short, with 11 bases between. Germline CDR1 reads MDHEN; CDR2 reads SYDVKM.

This chain uses TRBV9 with TRBJ1-5; no definite D call. This CDR3 has 14 amino acids. Trimming took 0 bases from V and 6 from J, leaving 10 bases between them. Germline CDR1 and CDR2: SGDLS and YYNGEE. CDR3 coding DNA: TGTGCCAGCAGCGTAGGGGGAGGAGGTCAGCCCCAGCATTTT. This codes for CASSVGGGGQPQHF.

The rearrangement joins TRBV30 to TRBJ2-5, with 8 bases matching TRBD2. V dropped 4 bases and J dropped 7; count of bases not matched to a gene: 14. The CDR3 runs to 15 residues. CDR1 GTSNPN and CDR2 SVGIG come from the germline V gene (reference sequence). CDR3 DNA sequence: TGTGCCTGGAACCTTAGCGGGGCCTCCCGAGGGACCCAGTACTTC. This codes for CAWNLSGASRGTQYF.

CDR3 bases: TGTGCCAGCAGTTACTCGAAGGGCTACGAGCAGTACTTC. Protein sequence: CASSYSKGYEQYF. The chain uses TRBV6-5 and TRBJ2-7; D remains ambiguous. Germline V CDR1 and CDR2: MNHEY, SVGAGI. Trimming stripped 0 bases from V and 3 bases from J, with 6 bases between. This CDR3 is built from 13 residues.

This clone has more than one count but fewer than ten. The CDR3 region has the DNA TGTGCCATCAGTGAAGCCCTCTACGAGCAGTACTTC. It is translated as CAISEALYEQYF. V is TRBV10-3 and J is TRBJ2-7; D is unclear. Deletions cut 3 bases from V and 3 bases from J, with 6 bases between. The CDR3 is 12 amino acids. Germline V gene sequence: CDR1 ENHRY, CDR2 SYGVKD.

The chain joins TRBV6-6 to TRBJ2-5; TRBD1 aligns across 7 bases. The CDR3 contains 16 residues. Germline CDR1 and CDR2: MNHNY and SVGAGI (reference sequence). V was pared by 5 bases and J by 3 bases, with 12 bases of the junction left unmatched. CDR3 coding DNA: TGTGCCAGCAGTCAGCCCTCGGGACAGCGAAAAGAGACCCAGTACTTC. Encoded protein: CASSQPSGQRKETQYF.

The V gene is TRBV4-3, the J gene TRBJ2-2, with unresolved D. V lost 0 bases and J 8 bases, leaving 7 bases between the germline ends. Germline V gene sequence: CDR1 LGHNA, CDR2 YSLEER. The CDR3 spans 13 residues. CDR3: CASSQEGPGELFF. DNA for the CDR3: TGCGCCAGCAGCCAAGAGGGCCCAGGGGAGCTGTTTTTT.

The chain couples TRBV19 to TRBJ2-7; weak D call: TRBD2 (5 bases). V lost 9 bases to trimming and J lost 2 bases, with 20 bases between them. Germline V CDR1 and CDR2: LNHDA, SQIVND (reference sequence). The CDR3 totals 15 residues. The CDR3 is CASRGLGELPYEQYF. CDR3 coding DNA: TGTGCCAGCCGTGGGCTCGGGGAGTTACCCTACGAGCAGTACTTC.

The CDR3: CASSLAFLDTEAFF. The CDR3, as DNA: TGTGCCAGCAGCTTAGCGTTTTTGGACACTGAAGCTTTCTTT. The rearrangement uses TRBV7-8 and TRBJ1-1; D is undetermined. This CDR3 is 14 amino acids long. Trimming took off 0 bases at V and 3 bases at J, with 8 bases between the two ends. Looked up from germline, CDR1 is SGHVS and CDR2 is FQNEAQ. Drawing the rest from reference TRBV7-8 and TRBJ1-1, the complete variable domain is GAGVSQSPRYKVAKRGQDVALRCDPISGHVSLFWYQQALGQGPEFLTYFQNEAQLDKSGLPSDRFFAERPEGSVSTLKIQRTQQEDSAVYLCASSLAFLDTEAFFGQGTRLTVV.

This chain links TRBV7-2 with TRBJ2-4; the D is unclear. The germline V gene has CDR1 SGHTA and CDR2 FQGNSA. The CDR3 runs 11 residues. V dropped 1 base and J dropped 11 bases, with 6 bases sitting between them. The CDR3, as DNA: TGTGCCAGCAGCTTAGACCGACTTCAGTACTTC. This translates into CASSLDRLQYF.

J is TRBJ2-7 and V is TRBV4-2; 12 bases are a match to TRBD2. The V gene end was trimmed by 3 bases and the J gene end by 2 bases; junction bases not matched to a gene: 8. From germline, CDR1 is LGHNA and CDR2 YNFKEQ. CDR3 length: 17 residues. The CDR3 is CASSQGGLAGATYEQYF. The DNA of the CDR3 is TGTGCCAGCAGCCAGGGGGGACTAGCGGGTGCCACCTACGAGCAGTACTTC.

This sequence joins TRBV6-5 and TRBJ1-3; no clear D. There are 15 residues in the CDR3. The V end was cut by 7 bases, the J end by 7 bases, with 20 bases between. CDR1 is MNHEY, CDR2 SVGAGI, per germline. CDR3 coding DNA: TGTGCCAGCACCCACGATTCCAGGAACGGGAACACCATATATTTT. It yields the protein CASTHDSRNGNTIYF.

The CDR3 bases are TGTGCCACCGGTAGGGACAGGCAGATCACAGATACGCAGTATTTT. Translation gives CATGRDRQITDTQYF. V is TRBV2 and J is TRBJ2-3; 8 bases agree with TRBD1. CDR3 length: 15 residues. Germline V gives CDR1 SNHLY, CDR2 FYNNEI. V shed 10 bases, J shed 2 bases, and the junction held 11 bases outside the gene matches.

CDR3 sequence reads: CASSTRSQGANNEQFF. CDR3 nucleotides: TGTGCCAGCAGCACCCGGTCACAGGGGGCTAACAATGAGCAGTTCTTC. The chain links TRBV9 to TRBJ2-1; TRBD1 matches at 9 bases. The V gene's germline CDR1 is SGDLS and CDR2 YYNGEE. This CDR3 comprises 16 residues. The J segment lost 5 bases and the V segment lost 4 bases, leaving 10 bases of the junction unmatched.

The J gene is TRBJ1-1, the V gene TRBV27; maybe TRBD1 (6 bases). V was shortened by 0 bases and J by 11 bases, with 13 bases between the two germline ends. CDR1 and CDR2 from the germline V gene are MNHEY and SMNVEV (reference sequence). The CDR3 extends over 13 amino acids. CDR3 bases: TGTGCCAGCAGTTTATCCGCGGGGGCGATGGCTTTCTTT. Its protein product is CASSLSAGAMAFF.

The V gene is TRBV13, the J gene TRBJ1-3; D is perhaps TRBD1 (5 bases). CDR1 is PRHDT and CDR2 is FYEKMQ in the germline V gene (reference sequence). The V end was cut by 2 bases, the J end by 4 bases, with 12 bases between. The CDR3 covers 15 residues. DNA of the CDR3: TGTGCCAGCAGCTTACCCCAGGGCAGGGGAAACACCATATATTTT. Protein: CASSLPQGRGNTIYF.

V and J are TRBV30 and TRBJ2-5; D possibly corresponds to TRBD1 (5 bases). TRBJ2-7 matches the DNA end more closely, so the J call is doubtful. Germline V CDR1 and CDR2: GTSNPN, SVGIG (reference sequence). This CDR3 is built from 13 residues. This chain's CDR3 is CAWSVGHSYEQYF. The CDR3 region has the DNA TGTGCCTGGAGTGTTGGACACTCCTACGAGCAGTACTTC.

This clone was seen only a few times. This chain uses TRBV13 with TRBJ2-1; D is undetermined. The V end was cut by 3 bases, the J end by 10 bases, with 19 bases between. Germline CDR1 PRHDT, CDR2 FYEKMQ (reference sequence). The CDR3 is 15 residues long. CDR3: CASSLGVLADGEQFF. CDR3 DNA: TGTGCCAGCAGCTTGGGTGTTCTGGCAGACGGGGAGCAGTTCTTC.

The gene calls are TRBV29-1 and TRBJ1-4; tentatively, D is TRBD1 (6 bases). The V and J ends lost 2 bases and 4 bases respectively, with 14 bases between them. This CDR3 has 15 amino acids. Per germline, CDR1 SQVTM and CDR2 ANQGSEA. The DNA of the CDR3 is TGCAGCGTTGAACAGGGGTCCCCCTTTAATGAAAAACTGTTTTTT. This sequence encodes CSVEQGSPFNEKLFF.

This clone was seen only once. This chain connects TRBV6-5 to TRBJ2-1, with no clear D. Deletions cut 2 bases from V and 1 base from J, with 6 bases between. Germline V CDR1 and CDR2: MNHEY, SVGAGI. The CDR3 extends over 14 amino acids. Here the CDR3 reads CASSYMGSYNEQFF. The DNA of the CDR3 is TGTGCCAGCAGTTACATGGGTTCCTACAATGAGCAGTTCTTC.

This clone showed up just a few times. The rearrangement links TRBV5-5 to TRBJ2-7; 10 positions match TRBD1. Trimming at V came to 0 bases and at J to 6 bases, leaving 6 bases not matched to a gene. The CDR3 spans 15 residues. The V gene's germline CDR1 is SGHKS and CDR2 YYEKEE (reference sequence). CDR3 sequence: CASSLEGQGSLEQYF. The DNA of the CDR3 is TGTGCCAGCAGCTTGGAGGGACAGGGGTCTCTCGAGCAGTACTTC.

The V call is TRBV6-1, the J call TRBJ2-6; 8 bases match TRBD1. The CDR3 runs to 14 residues. Trimming took 5 bases from V and 12 from J; bases not matched to a gene: 9. The germline gives CDR1 MNHNS, CDR2 SASEGT. CDR3 coding DNA: TGTGCCAGCAGTCGGAGGACAGGGCAGGGCGTCCTGACTTTC. This translates into CASSRRTGQGVLTF.

The chain uses TRBV7-6 and TRBJ1-1; D is perhaps TRBD1 (6 bases). V lost 2 bases and J lost 0, with 19 bases in between. The germline CDR1 and CDR2 sequences are SGHVS and FNYEAQ. The length of the CDR3 is 18 residues. CDR3 DNA sequence: TGTGCCAGCAGCTTAACTGGGGGCGCCGAGAGGATGAACACTGAAGCTTTCTTT. This codes for CASSLTGGAERMNTEAFF. Using reference TRBV7-6 and TRBJ1-1 for the parts outside the CDR3, the full variable domain is GAGVSQSPRYKVTKRGQDVALRCDPISGHVSLYWYRQALGQGPEFLTYFNYEAQQDKSGLPNDRFSAERPEGSISTLTIQRTEQRDSAMYRCASSLTGGAERMNTEAFFGQGTRLTVV.

This chain uses TRBV5-1 with TRBJ2-1; 10 bases are a match to TRBD2. After removal of 3 bases from V and 2 bases from J, the junction contained 2 bases not matched to a gene. From germline, CDR1 is SGHRS and CDR2 YFSETQ. The CDR3 totals 15 residues. The CDR3 region has the DNA TGCGCCAGCAGCTCTCTAGCGGGGGCCTACAATGAGCAGTTCTTC. Protein sequence: CASSSLAGAYNEQFF.

V gene TRBV7-6 combines with J gene TRBJ1-1; D unresolved. V lost 0 bases to trimming and J lost 5 bases, with 7 bases between them. Germline V CDR1 and CDR2: SGHVS, FNYEAQ. The CDR3 sequence is 13 residues long. The CDR3 sequence: CASSLARATEAFF. For the CDR3, the DNA is TGTGCCAGCAGCTTAGCTCGTGCAACTGAAGCTTTCTTT. Based on the CDR3 plus reference TRBV7-6 and TRBJ1-1, the full variable domain is GAGVSQSPRYKVTKRGQDVALRCDPISGHVSLYWYRQALGQGPEFLTYFNYEAQQDKSGLPNDRFSAERPEGSISTLTIQRTEQRDSAMYRCASSLARATEAFFGQGTRLTVV.

This clone was counted a single time. This chain links TRBV19 with TRBJ1-5, with 9 bases aligning to TRBD1. Trimming at V came to 8 bases and at J to 7 bases, leaving 6 bases not matched to a gene. The CDR3 extends over 13 amino acids. In germline, CDR1 is LNHDA, CDR2 SQIVND (reference sequence). DNA for the CDR3: TGTGCCAGTGACAGGGGGTTGGAGCAGCCCCAGCATTTT. It translates to CASDRGLEQPQHF.

This chain links TRBV13 with TRBJ1-6; D not resolved. The V gene lost 3 bases and the J gene lost 9 bases, with 12 bases spanning the gap. The CDR3 extends over 14 amino acids. From germline, CDR1 is PRHDT and CDR2 FYEKMQ (reference sequence). CDR3 amino acids: CASSFGGRGSPLHF. Here the CDR3 DNA reads TGTGCCAGCAGCTTCGGCGGGCGGGGTTCACCCCTCCACTTT.

This clone was counted once. The V gene is TRBV19, the J gene TRBJ2-2, with TRBD2 matching 7 bases. The germline V gene encodes CDR1 LNHDA and CDR2 SQIVND (reference sequence). CDR3 length: 15 residues. Germline trimming cut 4 bases from V and 7 bases from J; bases unmatched to any gene: 9. This CDR3 reads CASSKERGGGGELFF. Written as DNA, the CDR3 is TGTGCCAGTAGTAAGGAGCGGGGTGGTGGCGGGGAGCTGTTTTTT.

As DNA, the CDR3 is TGTGCCAGCAGCTCGGTAGCCGCCCTGAGAGAGCAGTACTTC. Translating it yields CASSSVAALREQYF. The V gene is TRBV7-2, the J gene TRBJ2-7, with D uncertain. This CDR3 is built from 14 residues. Trimming left V 4 bases short and J 7 bases short, with 17 bases between. Germline assignment: CDR1 SGHTA and CDR2 FQGNSA.

This sequence joins TRBV7-8 and TRBJ2-1, with 8 nucleotides matching TRBD1. This CDR3 is 15 amino acids long. The ends lost 5 bases at V and 1 base at J; junction bases unmatched: 4. From germline, CDR1 is SGHVS and CDR2 FQNEAQ. This CDR3 reads CASSLRGRSYNEQFF. DNA for the CDR3: TGTGCCAGCAGCCTCAGGGGGCGTTCCTACAATGAGCAGTTCTTC.

Only one count was recorded for this clone. This CDR3 reads CAISESRVYGYTF. The CDR3 DNA is TGTGCCATCAGTGAGTCGCGGGTCTATGGCTACACCTTC. The chain carries TRBV10-3 and TRBJ1-2, with D unresolved. In germline, CDR1 is ENHRY, CDR2 SYGVKD. CDR3 length equals 13 residues. Trimming removed 0 bases from V and 4 bases from J, with 6 bases in between.